These T cell receptor beta chains were read from a single sample in a study of PD-1 blockade in mismatch repair-deficient tumors. This table comes from immunoSEQ multiplex PCR, and its TCRdb copy is limited to in-frame clones, with some not included. The data show more than 90,000 clones, 60% to 85% seen once. Sample: peripheral blood, taken just over 59 weeks after starting pembrolizumab. The origin of the receptors is an adult with mismatch repair-deficient cancer. The CDR3 runs from the conserved cysteine through the conserved F or W. The D gene is left open where the match is weak. Some rows have no size entry. The others give once, few or many, or a class for an expanded clone.

d_gene: -
abundance: -
j_gene: TRBJ2-1
v_gene: TRBV6-5
CDR3nt: TGTGCCAGCAGTTACTCGTCAGGGAGCAATGAGCAGTTCTTC
CDR3aa: CASSYSSGSNEQFF

d_gene: -
abundance: few
j_gene: TRBJ2-5
v_gene: TRBV18
CDR3nt: TGTGCCAGCTCATTTCAAGAGACCCAGTACTTC
CDR3aa: CASSFQETQYF

d_gene: TRBD1
abundance: -
j_gene: TRBJ2-3
v_gene: TRBV18
CDR3nt: TGTGCCAGCTCACCCTCCGGGACAGGGAACACAGATACGCAGTATTTT
CDR3aa: CASSPSGTGNTDTQYF

d_gene: -
abundance: -
j_gene: TRBJ1-4
v_gene: TRBV5-5
CDR3nt: TGTGCCAGCAGCTTTCTCTCTAATGAAAAACTGTTTTTT
CDR3aa: CASSFLSNEKLFF

d_gene: -
abundance: -
j_gene: TRBJ2-7
v_gene: TRBV10-3
CDR3nt: TGTGCCATCAGTGGGTCCCAGGGGCGCAGCTCCTACGAGCAGTACTTC
CDR3aa: CAISGSQGRSSYEQYF

d_gene: TRBD1
abundance: -
j_gene: TRBJ2-2
v_gene: TRBV5-1
CDR3nt: TGCGCCAGCTCCCGAACGGGACAGGGGGCCTTAGGGGAGCTGTTTTTT
CDR3aa: CASSRTGQGALGELFF

d_gene: -
abundance: -
j_gene: TRBJ2-7
v_gene: TRBV28
CDR3nt: TGTGCCAGCAGTTTCCCCGATGGGGACGACGAGCAGTACTTC
CDR3aa: CASSFPDGDDEQYF

d_gene: -
abundance: few
j_gene: TRBJ1-2
v_gene: TRBV7-6
CDR3nt: TGTGCCAGCAGCCCGGGAGACTATGGCTACACCTTC
CDR3aa: CASSPGDYGYTF

d_gene: -
abundance: -
j_gene: TRBJ2-7
v_gene: TRBV6-1
CDR3nt: TGTGCCAGCAGTGAACTAGCGCTGATGTACGAGCAGTACTTC
CDR3aa: CASSELALMYEQYF

d_gene: -
abundance: -
j_gene: TRBJ2-7
v_gene: TRBV7-6
CDR3nt: TGTGCCAGCAGCTCCCCTAATGGAGGGCTATACTTC
CDR3aa: CASSSPNGGLYF

d_gene: -
abundance: -
j_gene: TRBJ1-5
v_gene: TRBV5-1
CDR3nt: TGCGCCAGCAGCCCTTATGGGGACGGTAATCAGCCCCAGCATTTT
CDR3aa: CASSPYGDGNQPQHF

d_gene: -
abundance: -
j_gene: TRBJ2-7
v_gene: TRBV7-6
CDR3nt: TGTGCCAGCAGCTCTGGGCGCGAGCAGTACTTC
CDR3aa: CASSSGREQYF

d_gene: TRBD1
abundance: -
j_gene: TRBJ1-5
v_gene: TRBV6-5
CDR3nt: TGTGCCAGCAGGCAGACAGGGGGCTTCTATCAGCCCCAGCATTTT
CDR3aa: CASRQTGGFYQPQHF

d_gene: TRBD2
abundance: -
j_gene: TRBJ2-1
v_gene: TRBV5-1
CDR3nt: TGCGCCAGCACCCGGACTAGCGGGACATACAATGAGCAGTTCTTC
CDR3aa: CASTRTSGTYNEQFF

d_gene: -
abundance: once
j_gene: TRBJ1-2
v_gene: TRBV7-8
CDR3nt: TGTGCCAGCAGTCTCAGCGGGGGGGCCATAAACTATGGCTACACCTTC
CDR3aa: CASSLSGGAINYGYTF

d_gene: -
abundance: -
j_gene: TRBJ2-1
v_gene: TRBV19
CDR3nt: TGTGCCAGTAGTACCGGACTCCTGAGCTCCTACAATGAGCAGTTCTTC
CDR3aa: CASSTGLLSSYNEQFF

d_gene: -
abundance: -
j_gene: TRBJ2-3
v_gene: TRBV25-1
CDR3nt: TGTGCCAGCAGTGATCCCACCCGGGGGTCAGATACGCAGTATTTT
CDR3aa: CASSDPTRGSDTQYF

d_gene: TRBD1
abundance: -
j_gene: TRBJ1-1
v_gene: TRBV2
CDR3nt: TGTGCCAGCAGTACAGGGGGCCTGACTGAAGCTTTCTTT
CDR3aa: CASSTGGLTEAFF

d_gene: -
abundance: once
j_gene: TRBJ2-3
v_gene: TRBV4-2
CDR3nt: TGTGCCAGCAGCCTGGGAGTTCGTAGCACAGATACGCAGTATTTT
CDR3aa: CASSLGVRSTDTQYF

d_gene: -
abundance: -
j_gene: TRBJ2-5
v_gene: TRBV6-5
CDR3nt: TGTGCCAGCAGTTACACGCACTTAGAGACCCAGTACTTC
CDR3aa: CASSYTHLETQYF

d_gene: TRBD1
abundance: -
j_gene: TRBJ2-7
v_gene: TRBV7-9
CDR3nt: TGTGCCAGCAGCCACAGGGGGCCGAGCTCCTACGAGCAGTACTTC
CDR3aa: CASSHRGPSSYEQYF

d_gene: -
abundance: -
j_gene: TRBJ1-4
v_gene: TRBV6-1
CDR3nt: TGTGCCAGCAGTGTCGTGGATGCAACTAATGAAAAACTGTTTTTT
CDR3aa: CASSVVDATNEKLFF

d_gene: -
abundance: -
j_gene: TRBJ2-7
v_gene: TRBV4-1
CDR3nt: TGCGCCAGCAGCCATGCCCCGGGGGCCTACGAGCAGTACTTC
CDR3aa: CASSHAPGAYEQYF

d_gene: -
abundance: -
j_gene: TRBJ1-5
v_gene: TRBV5-1
CDR3nt: TGCGCCAGCAGCGCCACTTCGGACAGCTTCAATCAGCCCCAGCATTTT
CDR3aa: CASSATSDSFNQPQHF

d_gene: -
abundance: -
j_gene: TRBJ2-7
v_gene: TRBV6-1
CDR3nt: TGTGCCAGCAGCTGGGAGGCTTTGTCCTACGAGCAGTACTTC
CDR3aa: CASSWEALSYEQYF

d_gene: TRBD1
abundance: -
j_gene: TRBJ2-6
v_gene: TRBV10-3
CDR3nt: TGTGCCATCAGGGGGGACAGGGGGGTCTCTGGGGCCAACGTCCTGACTTTC
CDR3aa: CAIRGDRGVSGANVLTF

d_gene: -
abundance: -
j_gene: TRBJ1-1
v_gene: TRBV30
CDR3nt: TGTGCCTGGAGTGTAGGCCAGACCACTGAAGCTTTCTTT
CDR3aa: CAWSVGQTTEAFF

d_gene: -
abundance: -
j_gene: TRBJ2-7
v_gene: TRBV2
CDR3nt: TGTGCCAGCAAGTCAGACACAGCCTACGAGCAGTACTTC
CDR3aa: CASKSDTAYEQYF

d_gene: -
abundance: -
j_gene: TRBJ1-2
v_gene: TRBV2
CDR3nt: TGTGCCAGCAGTGGGATTGGCTACACCTTC
CDR3aa: CASSGIGYTF

d_gene: -
abundance: -
j_gene: TRBJ2-7
v_gene: TRBV21-1
CDR3nt: TGTGCCAGCAGCAAAGCGCTCGTTTGGGGGAGAGGCCCCCAGCAGTACTTC
CDR3aa: CASSKALVWGRGPQQYF

d_gene: -
abundance: -
j_gene: TRBJ2-3
v_gene: TRBV6-9
CDR3nt: TGTGCCAGCAAGCTTACAGATACGCAGTATTTT
CDR3aa: CASKLTDTQYF

d_gene: -
abundance: -
j_gene: TRBJ1-1
v_gene: TRBV29-1
CDR3nt: TGCAGCGTTGAAGGGAACACTGAAGCTTTCTTT
CDR3aa: CSVEGNTEAFF

d_gene: -
abundance: -
j_gene: TRBJ1-5
v_gene: TRBV27
CDR3nt: TGTGCCAGCAGCCACCCGGGGCAGCCCCAGCATTTT
CDR3aa: CASSHPGQPQHF

d_gene: -
abundance: once
j_gene: TRBJ2-7
v_gene: TRBV19
CDR3nt: TGTGCCAGTAGTATAGGCGGGACAGCCGGGACCTACGAGCAGTACTTC
CDR3aa: CASSIGGTAGTYEQYF

d_gene: -
abundance: medium-sized
j_gene: TRBJ1-4
v_gene: TRBV6-5
CDR3nt: TGTGCCAGCAGCACCGGGACCGTGCTGTTTTTT
CDR3aa: CASSTGTVLFF

d_gene: -
abundance: -
j_gene: TRBJ1-5
v_gene: TRBV18
CDR3nt: TGTGCCAGCTCACCACAGGGACAGCCCCAGCATTTT
CDR3aa: CASSPQGQPQHF

d_gene: TRBD2
abundance: few
j_gene: TRBJ2-1
v_gene: TRBV4-2
CDR3nt: TGTGCCAGCACTCCGGGACTAGCGTCCCATGAGCAGTTCTTC
CDR3aa: CASTPGLASHEQFF

d_gene: TRBD1
abundance: -
j_gene: TRBJ1-1
v_gene: TRBV19
CDR3nt: TGTGCCAGTATGGAGACAGGGGGAACTGAAGCTTTCTTT
CDR3aa: CASMETGGTEAFF

d_gene: -
abundance: -
j_gene: TRBJ2-1
v_gene: TRBV18
CDR3nt: TGTGCCAGCTCACCAGGGCTCAGCTCCAATGAGCAGTTCTTC
CDR3aa: CASSPGLSSNEQFF

d_gene: TRBD1
abundance: few
j_gene: TRBJ2-1
v_gene: TRBV27
CDR3nt: TGTGCCAGCCGGCCGGGACAGACGACCAATGAGCAGTTCTTC
CDR3aa: CASRPGQTTNEQFF

d_gene: TRBD2
abundance: -
j_gene: TRBJ2-1
v_gene: TRBV6-4
CDR3nt: TGTGCCAGCAGTGATGGGACTAGCGGGGACTACAATGAGCAGTTCTTC
CDR3aa: CASSDGTSGDYNEQFF

d_gene: -
abundance: -
j_gene: TRBJ2-7
v_gene: TRBV30
CDR3nt: TGTGCCTGGAGTGGTCAGAAGAATTACGAGCAGTACTTC
CDR3aa: CAWSGQKNYEQYF

d_gene: -
abundance: few
j_gene: TRBJ1-1
v_gene: TRBV27
CDR3nt: TGTGCCAGCAGCCACCGGGAGGGGACTGAAGCTTTCTTT
CDR3aa: CASSHREGTEAFF

d_gene: TRBD1
abundance: -
j_gene: TRBJ2-1
v_gene: TRBV7-8
CDR3nt: TGTGCCAGCAGCCCGCGACCGGGACAGGGGTTCAATGAGCAGTTCTTC
CDR3aa: CASSPRPGQGFNEQFF

d_gene: -
abundance: once
j_gene: TRBJ2-5
v_gene: TRBV5-1
CDR3nt: TGCGCCAGCAGCTTTAACAGGGTTGGAGAGACCCAGTACTTC
CDR3aa: CASSFNRVGETQYF

d_gene: -
abundance: -
j_gene: TRBJ2-7
v_gene: TRBV4-1
CDR3nt: TGCGCCAGCAGCCAAACCACCGGGGGCCCCTACGAGCAGTACTTC
CDR3aa: CASSQTTGGPYEQYF